Listed below are T cell receptor beta chains from one sample, sequenced in a study of cytomegalovirus exposure and HLA in healthy donors. Sequencing was performed with immunoSEQ multiplex PCR; in TCRdb, only in-frame clones are kept and a portion is missing. The data hold about 95,000 clones, with approximately 77% observed a single time. Sequenced: PBMCs. The receptor set was obtained from a woman in her thirties or forties in good health and CMV-seronegative. Each CDR3 is given with its conserved first and last residue. Each record gives: CDR3 DNA, CDR3 protein, J gene, D gene, V gene, CDR3 length, clone size. The D gene is left open where the match is weak. For some rows the clone size is stated as once, few or many, or as a class when expanded; others skip it.

TGTGCCAGCGGGGACAGTCCCTCTGGAAACACCATATATTTT,CASGDSPSGNTIYF,TRBJ1-3,TRBD1,TRBV6-1,14,-
TGCAGCGTTACGGTAACTAAGGAGAACTTGGGCACTGAAGCTTTCTTT,CSVTVTKENLGTEAFF,TRBJ1-1,-,TRBV29-1,16,few
TGTGCCAGCAGCCGTCTGGGACAGAACTATGGCTACACCTTC,CASSRLGQNYGYTF,TRBJ1-2,TRBD1,TRBV7-9,14,-
TGTGCCAGCAGTGTCCACAGGGGGCAGGAAAAACTGTTTTTT,CASSVHRGQEKLFF,TRBJ1-4,TRBD1,TRBV2,14,-
TGTGCCAGCAGCCCCGGACAGGGATCAACTAATGAAAAACTGTTTTTT,CASSPGQGSTNEKLFF,TRBJ1-4,TRBD1,TRBV5-6,16,-
TGTGCTAGTGACCGAGACAGCGATTTGGGAGGCACCTTC,CASDRDSDLGGTF,TRBJ1-2,-,TRBV12-5,13,-
TGTGCCAGCAGCTATGACAGGGTTAGGGAAAAACTGTTTTTT,CASSYDRVREKLFF,TRBJ1-4,TRBD1,TRBV6-5,14,-
TGTGCCAGCAGCCCCTTCCCACGCCGGGACACCAAAAGGAGCAATCAGCCCCAGCATTTT,CASSPFPRRDTKRSNQPQHF,TRBJ1-5,-,TRBV7-8,20,-
TGTGCCAGCGCGGGAACAAGCAATCAGCCCCAGCATTTT,CASAGTSNQPQHF,TRBJ1-5,-,TRBV7-2,13,-
TGTGCCAGCAGCATGGGACAGGGTCGAGCTTTCTTT,CASSMGQGRAFF,TRBJ1-1,TRBD1,TRBV5-4,12,-
TGTGCCAGCAGCTTAGCGCCGCAGGGGGCGAGGAATTCACCCCTCCACTTT,CASSLAPQGARNSPLHF,TRBJ1-6,TRBD1,TRBV7-2,17,few
TGTGCCAGTAGTATAGATGGAGGGGATTCCTATAATTCACCCCTCCACTTT,CASSIDGGDSYNSPLHF,TRBJ1-6,-,TRBV19,17,-
TGTGCCAGCAGCTTAGAACTAGCGAGCAGCACAGATACGCAGTATTTT,CASSLELASSTDTQYF,TRBJ2-3,TRBD2,TRBV7-9,16,few
TGCGCCAGCAGCTTGGGACTAGCGGGGGGGCCCGAGACCCAGTACTTC,CASSLGLAGGPETQYF,TRBJ2-5,TRBD2,TRBV5-1,16,-
TGTGCCAGCAGCTTAGTGCCAGGGGGCAACACTGAAGCTTTCTTT,CASSLVPGGNTEAFF,TRBJ1-1,TRBD1,TRBV7-2,15,once
TGTGCCAGTAGCAGACAGAGTTATAACACTGAAGCTTTCTTT,CASSRQSYNTEAFF,TRBJ1-1,-,TRBV19,14,-
TGTGCCAGCAGTTACCGGGGACAGGGAGGCACTGAAGCTTTCTTT,CASSYRGQGGTEAFF,TRBJ1-1,TRBD1,TRBV6-6,15,-
TGCGCCAGCAGCCAAGATTTAGGAGGTGTTGGGTCGAATCAGCCCCAGCATTTT,CASSQDLGGVGSNQPQHF,TRBJ1-5,-,TRBV4-3,18,-
TGCAGCTACAGTACAGTAGGGGACACTGAAGCTTTCTTT,CSYSTVGDTEAFF,TRBJ1-1,-,TRBV29-1,13,-
TGCGCCAGCAGCACTCTAACCGGGACAGGGGCTGAAGCTTTCTTT,CASSTLTGTGAEAFF,TRBJ1-1,TRBD1,TRBV5-1,15,-
TGTGCCAGCAGTTATGTCCAGGGTAACACCGGGGAGCTGTTTTTT,CASSYVQGNTGELFF,TRBJ2-2,-,TRBV6-5,15,-
TGTGCCAGCAGCGTAGGGGGCAGAAGCTCTGGAAACACCATATATTTT,CASSVGGRSSGNTIYF,TRBJ1-3,-,TRBV9,16,-
TGTGCCAGCAGTTTACAGGGAGGTGAGCAGTTCTTC,CASSLQGGEQFF,TRBJ2-1,-,TRBV27,12,-
TGTGCCAGCAGTGAACCCAATCGGTTAGGGGATTATGGCTACACCTTC,CASSEPNRLGDYGYTF,TRBJ1-2,-,TRBV2,16,-
TGTGCCAGTAGTGAACGGACAGCGCGGAACACTGAAGCTTTCTTT,CASSERTARNTEAFF,TRBJ1-1,-,TRBV19,15,-
TGCGCCAGCACTGATAGCTCCTACGAGCAGTACTTC,CASTDSSYEQYF,TRBJ2-7,-,TRBV5-1,12,-